This TCR beta chain was observed in a study of cytomegalovirus exposure and HLA in healthy donors. The PCR made use of 60 Vbeta and 13 Jbeta primers. Libraries were prepared by immunoSEQ multiplex PCR; TCRdb keeps only in-frame clonotypes and omits some of them. The table lists 150,000 to 200,000 clones, around three quarters of them singletons. Trimming cost V 4 bases and J 0 bases; bases outside gene matches: 10. Germline assignment: CDR1 SGHTA and CDR2 FQGNSA. The CDR3 length is 19 residues. General study points: Researchers reportedly found TCR beta sequences accurately predicted most subjects' HLA-A and HLA-B alleles.

On this clone: The antigen is unknown.

The sequence derives from a man in his forties or fifties in good health and CMV-seronegative. The rearrangement uses TRBV7-2 and TRBJ2-7, with 15 bases that match TRBD2. Material: PBMCs. The CDR3 reads CASSSSGGLAGGNSYEQYF. For the CDR3, the DNA is TGTGCCAGCAGCTCCTCCGGGGGACTAGCGGGGGGCAACTCCTACGAGCAGTACTTC.